These T cell receptor beta chains were read from a single sample in a study of blood T cell repertoires in COVID-19. Method: immunoSEQ multiplex PCR; TCRdb's copy keeps in-frame clones and lacks some. The data hold under 200,000 clones, with 75% to 90% observed a single time. The sample consisted of peripheral blood. The source of these receptors is a woman in her fifties or sixties with acute or convalescent COVID-19. Each CDR3 is given with its conserved first and last residue. The D gene is left open where the match is weak. For some rows the clone size is stated as once, few or many, or as a class when expanded; others skip it.

cdr3_length	v_call	j_call	d_call	clone_size	cdr3_nt	cdr3_aa
15	TRBV19	TRBJ1-5	.	.	TGTGCCAGTAGTATTAGCGGGGGCTCTTTCGAGCCCCAGCATTTT	CASSISGGSFEPQHF
15	TRBV18	TRBJ2-1	.	.	TGTGCCAGCTCACCCTTAGACAGAGCCTACAATGAGCAGTTCTTC	CASSPLDRAYNEQFF
15	TRBV9	TRBJ1-5	TRBD1	.	TGTGCCAGCAGCGTAGAGGCGACAGGGTATCAGCCCCAGCATTTT	CASSVEATGYQPQHF
15	TRBV5-1	TRBJ2-3	TRBD1	.	TGCGCCAGCAGCTCTACAGGGGGGCCCACAGATACGCAGTATTTT	CASSSTGGPTDTQYF
12	TRBV10-3	TRBJ2-5	.	.	TGTGCCATTTCCGACACCCAAGAGACCCAGTACTTC	CAISDTQETQYF
14	TRBV28	TRBJ1-6	.	.	TGTGCCAGCAGGCGGGGGACGAAGGATTCACCCCTCCACTTT	CASRRGTKDSPLHF
14	TRBV12-5	TRBJ2-3	.	.	TGTGCTAGTGGTTTGACAGCTAGCACAGATACGCAGTATTTT	CASGLTASTDTQYF
16	TRBV18	TRBJ2-3	TRBD2	.	TGTGCCAGCTCACCACCGGGACTAGCGGTCCCAGATACGCAGTATTTT	CASSPPGLAVPDTQYF
13	TRBV29-1	TRBJ2-7	TRBD2	.	TGCAGCGTAACTAGCGGGGGGCCGTACGAGCAGTACTTC	CSVTSGGPYEQYF
14	TRBV6-6	TRBJ2-3	.	.	TGTGCCAGTCGGGACTTTCCTAGCACAGATACGCAGTATTTT	CASRDFPSTDTQYF
14	TRBV5-1	TRBJ1-1	TRBD1	.	TGCGCCAGCAGCATGACAGGGCCGAACACTGAAGCTTTCTTT	CASSMTGPNTEAFF
16	TRBV15	TRBJ2-2	.	.	TGTGCCACCAGCAGAGTCGAGACAGTTAACACCGGGGAGCTGTTTTTT	CATSRVETVNTGELFF
13	TRBV6-5	TRBJ1-1	TRBD1	.	TGTGCCAGCATCCAACAGGGGGGGACTGAAGCTTTCTTT	CASIQQGGTEAFF
15	TRBV5-4	TRBJ1-1	.	.	TGTGCCAGCAGCTTGGAAGGGGCCTTGAACACTGAAGCTTTCTTT	CASSLEGALNTEAFF
16	TRBV3-1/TRBV3-2	TRBJ1-4	.	few	TGTGCCAGCAGCCATCTTACAGGGTCCAAGACCGAAAAACTGTTTTTT	CASSHLTGSKTEKLFF
11	TRBV29-1	TRBJ1-2	.	.	TGCAGCGTAGATACGGGATACGGCTACACCTTC	CSVDTGYGYTF
17	TRBV5-5	TRBJ2-6	TRBD1	few	TGTGCCAGCAGATCGACAGGGGGCGGTTCTGGGGCCAACGTCCTGACTTTC	CASRSTGGGSGANVLTF
15	TRBV7-7	TRBJ2-5	.	.	TGTGCTAGCAGCTTAAGGCAGGGGGGTGGAGAGACCCAGTACTTC	CASSLRQGGGETQYF
13	TRBV7-3	TRBJ1-2	.	few	TGTGCCAGCAGCCTCAGCGGAGGGAGCGGCTACACCTTC	CASSLSGGSGYTF
13	TRBV4-1	TRBJ2-1	.	.	TGCGCCAGCAGCCAAGATGGAGGTAATGAGCAGTTCTTC	CASSQDGGNEQFF
15	TRBV29-1	TRBJ1-1	.	.	TGCAGCGTTCCCCTCTACGACAGAAGGAACACTGAAGCTTTCTTT	CSVPLYDRRNTEAFF
11	TRBV11-2	TRBJ2-7	.	.	TGTGCCAGCAGCGTGAACAGGGAGCAGTACTTC	CASSVNREQYF
16	TRBV5-8	TRBJ1-2	.	.	TGTGCCAGCAGCGTTTCCCCAGGAATTCTATCCTATGGCTACACCTTC	CASSVSPGILSYGYTF
13	TRBV5-1	TRBJ1-2	TRBD1	.	TGCGCCAGCAGCTTGGGGGACAGGGGCGGCTACACCTTC	CASSLGDRGGYTF
16	TRBV6-5	TRBJ2-5	.	.	TGTGCCAGCAGTTACCCCCGGGGTAGGCACCAAGAGACCCAGTACTTC	CASSYPRGRHQETQYF
15	TRBV6-6	TRBJ2-7	.	.	TGTGCCAGCAGTTACTCGGCGGGGGCGAGCTACGAGCAGTACTTC	CASSYSAGASYEQYF
15	TRBV6-1	TRBJ2-7	TRBD1	.	TGTGCCAGCAGGGGACAGGGGATCCCCTCCTACGAGCAGTACTTC	CASRGQGIPSYEQYF
15	TRBV4-2	TRBJ1-2	.	.	TGTGCCAGCAGCCAGACAATGACGGACAGTTATGGCTACACCTTC	CASSQTMTDSYGYTF
16	TRBV15	TRBJ1-4	.	.	TGTGCCACCAGCAGCCGGGTAGGGGCCACTAATGAAAAACTGTTTTTT	CATSSRVGATNEKLFF
15	TRBV6-5	TRBJ2-7	TRBD1	.	TGTGCCAGCAGTTACTCCGGACAGGGCACCTACGAGCAGTACTTC	CASSYSGQGTYEQYF
15	TRBV6-5	TRBJ1-1	.	.	TGTGCCAGCAGTTACTCGACAGCAGTGAACACTGAAGCTTTCTTT	CASSYSTAVNTEAFF
15	TRBV29-1	TRBJ2-1	.	.	TGCAGCGTTTTCGGAGGGTATCGCTCCTACAATGAGCAGTTCTTC	CSVFGGYRSYNEQFF
13	TRBV12-3/TRBV12-4	TRBJ1-6	TRBD1	.	TGTGCCAGCAGCCCGGGACAGGGATCACCCCTCCACTTT	CASSPGQGSPLHF
17	TRBV16	TRBJ1-6	.	.	TGTGCCAGCAGCCAATTCCGGGACACCCTTTATAATTCACCCCTCCACTTT	CASSQFRDTLYNSPLHF
14	TRBV20-1	TRBJ1-4	.	.	TGCAGTGCTAGTGGCAGGACAGCTAATGAAAAACTGTTTTTT	CSASGRTANEKLFF
14	TRBV5-1	TRBJ2-7	.	.	TGCGCCAGCAGCTTGGTGGACACAGCCTACGAGCAGTACTTC	CASSLVDTAYEQYF
15	TRBV18	TRBJ1-3	TRBD1	.	TGTGCCAGCTCACCAATTGGGACAGCGGGAAACACCATATATTTT	CASSPIGTAGNTIYF
17	TRBV21-1	TRBJ2-2	.	once	TGTGCCAGCAGCAAAGATGGGACTACCTCGAACACCGGGGAGCTGTTTTTT	CASSKDGTTSNTGELFF
19	TRBV4-1	TRBJ1-5	.	.	TGCGCCAGCAGCCAAGATTGGGAGGGGCAGGGATTTAGCAATCAGCCCCAGCATTTT	CASSQDWEGQGFSNQPQHF
14	TRBV10-1	TRBJ2-3	TRBD1	.	TGCGCCAGCAGTGAACCGACAGGGGGTAATACGCAGTATTTT	CASSEPTGGNTQYF
11	TRBV2	TRBJ1-1	.	.	TGTGCCAGGGAAACAGGGAAGGGGGCTTTCTTT	CARETGKGAFF
17	TRBV28	TRBJ2-7	.	.	TGTGCCAGCAGTTCCCATACTGGGGGGGGGCACGGGTACGAGCAGTACTTC	CASSSHTGGGHGYEQYF
15	TRBV28	TRBJ2-3	.	.	TGTGCCAGCAGTTTAGGGGGCGAGGGCACACGTACGCAGTATTTT	CASSLGGEGTRTQYF
13	TRBV11-3	TRBJ2-5	.	.	TGTGCCAGCAGCTTTACACCGGGGGAGACCCAGTACTTC	CASSFTPGETQYF
14	TRBV19	TRBJ1-5	.	many	TGTGCCAGTAGTATAATGAGGGGGACTCAGCCCCAGCATTTT	CASSIMRGTQPQHF
13	TRBV27	TRBJ1-1	.	few	TGTGCCAGCACTAAGGAGATGAACACTGAAGCTTTCTTT	CASTKEMNTEAFF
14	TRBV6-2/TRBV6-3	TRBJ1-5	.	.	TGTGCCAGCAGTGGCCAGCGTACCCATCAGCCCCAGCATTTT	CASSGQRTHQPQHF
16	TRBV5-1	TRBJ2-1	.	once	TGCGCCAGCAGCTTTCCCGTCGGCGGGGAATACAATGAGCAGTTCTTC	CASSFPVGGEYNEQFF
13	TRBV29-1	TRBJ2-7	TRBD1	.	TGCAGCGTTCTGAGGGGACAGGCCTACGAGCAGTACTTC	CSVLRGQAYEQYF
14	TRBV19	TRBJ2-5	.	.	TGTGCCAGTAGTTCCGGCGGCAGGGAAGAGACCCAGTACTTC	CASSSGGREETQYF
12	TRBV12-3/TRBV12-4	TRBJ1-2	.	.	TGTGCCAGCAGCCGGACAGTATATGGCTACACCTTC	CASSRTVYGYTF
15	TRBV6-5	TRBJ1-1	.	.	TGTGCCAGCAGTTACTCGAGGAGGCCGAACACTGAAGCTTTCTTT	CASSYSRRPNTEAFF
14	TRBV19	TRBJ2-1	TRBD2	once	TGTGCCAGTAGTGAACTAGCGTTGTACAATGAGCAGTTCTTC	CASSELALYNEQFF
12	TRBV19	TRBJ2-5	.	.	TGTGCCAGTAGTACTAACCAAGAGACCCAGTACTTC	CASSTNQETQYF
13	TRBV7-2	TRBJ1-1	.	.	TGTGCCAGCAGCCGCAGAGGTTACACTGAAGCTTTCTTT	CASSRRGYTEAFF
15	TRBV19	TRBJ1-3	.	few	TGTGCCAGTAGCGTATCGAGGCAGCGGGGAAACACCATATATTTT	CASSVSRQRGNTIYF
14	TRBV6-6	TRBJ2-1	TRBD1	.	TGTGCCAGCAGTTACACTCGGACAGGGAATGAGCAGTTCTTC	CASSYTRTGNEQFF
19	TRBV4-3	TRBJ2-2	TRBD1	once	TGCGCCAGCAGCCAAGATCGGGTAGGGGCGCAGGGGGTCCCCCGGGAGCTGTTTTTT	CASSQDRVGAQGVPRELFF
15	TRBV5-6	TRBJ1-2	.	.	TGTGCCAGCAGCTTGGGACACGCCGTTTTCTATGGCTACACCTTC	CASSLGHAVFYGYTF
16	TRBV5-1	TRBJ2-7	.	.	TGCGCCAGCAGCTTGCCCGAGGGTCACGGTTCCGACGAGCAGTACTTC	CASSLPEGHGSDEQYF